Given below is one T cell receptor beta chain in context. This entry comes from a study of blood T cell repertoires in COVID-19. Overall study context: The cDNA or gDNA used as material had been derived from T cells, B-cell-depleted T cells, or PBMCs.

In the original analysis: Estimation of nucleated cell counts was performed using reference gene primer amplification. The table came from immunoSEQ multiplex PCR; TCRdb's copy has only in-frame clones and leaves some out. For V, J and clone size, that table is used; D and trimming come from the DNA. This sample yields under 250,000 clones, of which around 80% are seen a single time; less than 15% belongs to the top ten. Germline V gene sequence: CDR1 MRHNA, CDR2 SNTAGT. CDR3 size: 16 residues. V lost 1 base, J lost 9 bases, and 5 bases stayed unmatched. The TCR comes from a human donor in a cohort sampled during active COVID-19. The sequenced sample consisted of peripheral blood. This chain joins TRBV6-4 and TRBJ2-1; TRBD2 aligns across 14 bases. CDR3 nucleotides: TGTGCCAGCAGTGACTGGACTAGCGGGAGGATGGGTGAGCAGTTCTTC. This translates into CASSDWTSGRMGEQFF.